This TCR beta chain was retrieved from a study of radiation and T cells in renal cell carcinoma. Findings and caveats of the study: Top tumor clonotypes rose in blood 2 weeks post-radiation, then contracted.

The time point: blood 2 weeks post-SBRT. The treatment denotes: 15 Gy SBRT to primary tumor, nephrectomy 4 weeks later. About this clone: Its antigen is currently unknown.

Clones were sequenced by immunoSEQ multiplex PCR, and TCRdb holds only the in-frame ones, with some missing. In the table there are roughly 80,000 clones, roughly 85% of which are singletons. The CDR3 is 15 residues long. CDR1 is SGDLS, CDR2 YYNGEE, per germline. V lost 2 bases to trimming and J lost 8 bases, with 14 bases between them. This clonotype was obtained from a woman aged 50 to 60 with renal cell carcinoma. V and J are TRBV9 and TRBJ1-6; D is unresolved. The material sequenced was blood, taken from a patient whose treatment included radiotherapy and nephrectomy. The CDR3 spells CASSVHSKVDSPLHF. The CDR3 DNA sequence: TGTGCCAGCAGCGTCCACAGCAAGGTGGATTCACCCCTCCACTTT.